This T cell receptor beta chain was captured by sequencing in a study of CD8 T cells in ankylosing spondylitis. TCRdb called the 5' RACE reads again in MiXCR, with one record for every CDR3 protein. The sample lists 300,000 to 400,000 distinct CDR3 sequences; approximately 22% were seen once. Germline V gives CDR1 SNHLY, CDR2 FYNNEI. The CDR3 is 15 residues long. With 1 base removed from V and 7 bases from J, the gap between germline ends came to 14 bases. The specimen sequenced was blood, either unsorted or a sorted T cell fraction (not recorded which). This receptor was obtained from a male donor with ankylosing spondylitis or in good health (not recorded which). This chain uses TRBV2 with TRBJ2-1; D might be TRBD1 or TRBD2, each matching 6 bases. Written as DNA, the CDR3 is TGTGCCAGCAGTGAAGTGGGGGGCCTGGGGAATGAGCAGTTCTTC. Amino acids: CASSEVGGLGNEQFF.